These 3 T cell receptor beta chains originate from one sample sequenced in a study of PD-L1 blockade in urothelial cancer. The protocol was immunoSEQ multiplex PCR, while the TCRdb copy is restricted to in-frame clones and leaves out a portion. This table has fewer than 90,000 clones, more than 85% appearing once. Time point in this sample: peripheral blood 6 weeks after treatment start. Sequencing used PBMCs, obtained around atezolizumab (anti-PD-L1) treatment. The receptors here all came from a woman of 80 years or more with urothelial cancer.

This chain uses TRBV27 with TRBJ1-1; no clear D gene. Germline loops: CDR1 MNHEY, CDR2 SMNVEV (reference sequence). Trimming took off 1 base at V and 10 bases at J, with 16 bases between the two ends. This CDR3 has 14 amino acids. CDR3: CASSLFPSLSGAFF. The CDR3 DNA reads TGTGCCAGCAGTTTATTCCCCTCCCTCAGCGGAGCTTTCTTT.

The chain employs TRBV30 and TRBJ2-3, with D maybe TRBD1 (7 bases). Trimming pared 3 bases from V and 6 bases from J, leaving 10 bases between. The CDR3 loop spans 12 amino acids. Germline CDR1 reads GTSNPN; CDR2 reads SVGIG (reference sequence). CDR3 sequence (DNA): TGTGCCTGGAGCAGGGGGGCGGATACGCAGTATTTT. Translation: CAWSRGADTQYF.

The chain combines TRBV18 with TRBJ2-3; no clear D. CDR1 and CDR2 (germline): KGHSH, LQKENI. V lost 3 bases, J lost 1 base, and 11 bases lay in between. This CDR3 has 15 residues. This CDR3 reads CASSPSLSGTDTQYF. The CDR3 coding sequence is TGTGCCAGCTCACCCTCCTTGAGCGGCACAGATACGCAGTATTTT.